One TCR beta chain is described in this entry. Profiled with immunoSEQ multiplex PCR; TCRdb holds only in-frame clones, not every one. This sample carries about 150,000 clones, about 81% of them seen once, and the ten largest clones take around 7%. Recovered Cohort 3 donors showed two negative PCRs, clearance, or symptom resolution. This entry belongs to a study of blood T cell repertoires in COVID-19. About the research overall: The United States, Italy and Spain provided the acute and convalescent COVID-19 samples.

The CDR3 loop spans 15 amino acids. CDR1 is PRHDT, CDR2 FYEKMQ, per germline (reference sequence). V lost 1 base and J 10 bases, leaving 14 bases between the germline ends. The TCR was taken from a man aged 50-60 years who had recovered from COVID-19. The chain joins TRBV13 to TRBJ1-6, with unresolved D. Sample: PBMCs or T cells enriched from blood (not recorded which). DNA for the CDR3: TGTGCCAGCAGCTTAGCCAGACACGGGAGATCACCCCTCCACTTT. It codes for CASSLARHGRSPLHF.